One sample yielded the 25 T cell receptor beta chains listed below, sequenced in a study of T cell repertoires in ileal Crohn's disease. Repertoires were generated with immunoSEQ multiplex PCR, while TCRdb's copy carries only in-frame clones and drops some. Of about 62,000 clones in the sample, about 88% were seen once. As to time point: neoterminal ileum biopsy at postoperative endoscopy, about 6 months after surgery. Sequencing was performed on ileal tissue. These receptors were collected from an adult with Crohn's disease.

V and J are TRBV5-4 and TRBJ2-6; 9 bases line up with TRBD2. Germline assignment: CDR1 SGHNT and CDR2 YYREEE (reference sequence). The length of the CDR3 is 18 residues. J was trimmed by 3 bases and V by 4 bases; bases with no gene match: 11. The DNA of the CDR3 is TGTGCCAGCAGCCTCTTCGGCGGGAGGGTGAATGGGGCCAACGTCCTGACTTTC. It is translated as CASSLFGGRVNGANVLTF.

V gene TRBV4-1 combines with J gene TRBJ1-1, with TRBD1 identical over 7 bases. The trim removed 8 bases at V and 7 bases at J, leaving 10 bases unmatched. Germline V gene lookup returns CDR1 MGHRA and CDR2 YSYEKL. There are 13 residues in the CDR3. The CDR3 bases are TGCGCCAGCGGTAGCGGGACAGCCTTTGAAGCTTTCTTT. Translating gives CASGSGTAFEAFF.

The chain uses TRBV6-5 and TRBJ1-2; D is undetermined. The CDR3 has 11 amino acids. V lost 4 bases and J lost 8, with 8 bases in between. The germline V gene encodes CDR1 MNHEY and CDR2 SVGAGI. The CDR3, as DNA: TGTGCCAGCAGTTCCAGTTTGGGCTACACCTTC. Its protein product is CASSSSLGYTF.

This clone was recorded once. V usage is TRBV4-1 and J usage is TRBJ1-3; no firm D call. Germline CDR1 MGHRA, CDR2 YSYEKL. The CDR3 spans 15 residues. V lost 6 bases and J lost 1, with 13 bases in between. The CDR3 DNA is TGCGCCAGCAGTCTGAACCGGGAATCTGGAAACACCATATATTTT. It is translated as CASSLNRESGNTIYF.

This clone was detected once. The chain uses TRBV5-1 and TRBJ2-2; no clear D. V lost 5 bases to trimming and J lost 0 bases, with 11 bases between them. This CDR3 region has 15 residues. CDR1 SGHRS and CDR2 YFSETQ come from the germline V gene. In DNA, the CDR3 is TGCGCCAGCAGTAGTGACACGACGAACACCGGGGAGCTGTTTTTT. This gives the protein CASSSDTTNTGELFF.

The chain is built from TRBV2 and TRBJ1-1; 8 bases map to TRBD1. The CDR3 runs 13 residues. Trimming removed 6 bases from V and 5 bases from J; junction bases left unmatched: 5. Germline CDR1 SNHLY, CDR2 FYNNEI. This chain's CDR3 is CASRRTGGTEAFF. The DNA for the CDR3 is TGTGCCAGCAGGAGAACAGGGGGTACTGAAGCTTTCTTT.

This chain connects TRBV27 to TRBJ1-2; 9 bases fit TRBD1. This CDR3 region has 16 residues. In germline, CDR1 is MNHEY, CDR2 SMNVEV (reference sequence). V dropped 5 bases and J dropped 2; count of bases not matched to a gene: 9. DNA of the CDR3: TGTGCCAGCAGTCGGACAGGGGCGGTAGTAAACTATGGCTACACCTTC. It codes for CASSRTGAVVNYGYTF.

This chain links TRBV7-8 with TRBJ1-5, with unresolved D. The CDR3 has 17 amino acids. Per the germline V gene, CDR1 is SGHVS and CDR2 is FQNEAQ. Between the trimmed V and J ends, which lost 5 bases and 3 bases, there was a span of 20 bases. This chain's CDR3 is CASSPSRGSADNQPQHF. The CDR3 nucleotides read TGTGCCAGCAGCCCGTCGCGCGGGTCCGCGGACAATCAGCCCCAGCATTTT.

This clone has just one count. The chain couples TRBV14 to TRBJ2-1; a possible D gene is TRBD2 (6 bases). Germline CDR1 SGHDN, CDR2 FVKESK. Trimming shortened V by 1 base and J by 4 bases, and 17 bases separated the two germline ends. The CDR3 runs 17 residues. The CDR3: CASSQGNQLARYNEQFF. The CDR3 region has the DNA TGTGCCAGCAGCCAAGGGAATCAGCTAGCGAGGTACAATGAGCAGTTCTTC.

The CDR3 loop is CASSTGANIQYF. In DNA, the CDR3 is TGTGCCAGTAGTACAGGGGCAAACATTCAGTACTTC. The chain uses TRBV19 and TRBJ2-4, with a possible D match to TRBD1 (6 bases). Germline V lookup: CDR1 LNHDA, CDR2 SQIVND (reference sequence). Trimming took 4 bases from V and 6 from J, leaving 7 bases between them. This CDR3 comprises 12 residues.

The V call is TRBV5-5, the J call TRBJ1-6; D gene unclear. V shed 1 base and J shed 8 bases, with 4 bases lying between them. The CDR3 length is 12 residues. Germline-derived CDR1 and CDR2 are SGHKS and YYEKEE (reference sequence). The CDR3: CASSLRDSPLHF. The CDR3 DNA follows: TGTGCCAGCAGCTTGAGAGATTCACCCCTCCACTTT.

This clone appeared a few times. The chain employs TRBV5-1 and TRBJ1-1, with D perhaps TRBD1 (6 bases). Germline CDR1 is SGHRS and CDR2 is YFSETQ. The V gene lost 0 bases and the J gene lost 8 bases, with 17 bases spanning the gap. The CDR3 runs to 15 residues. Written as DNA, the CDR3 is TGCGCCAGCAGCTTGGAGGGCAGGGGTGTCGAGGAAGCTTTCTTT. It yields the protein CASSLEGRGVEEAFF.

This chain joins TRBV5-4 and TRBJ1-6, with D tentatively TRBD1 (6 bases). CDR1 is SGHNT, CDR2 YYREEE, per germline (reference sequence). This CDR3 has 15 residues. V was cut by 4 bases and J by 7 bases, with 15 bases left in between. This CDR3 is CASSAAGQFNSPLHF. CDR3 sequence (DNA): TGTGCCAGCAGCGCGGCAGGACAGTTCAATTCACCCCTCCACTTT. Full variable domain (rest looked up from reference TRBV5-4 and TRBJ1-6): ETGVTQSPTHLIKTRGQQVTLRCSSQSGHNTVSWYQQALGQGPQFIFQYYREEENGRGNFPPRFSGLQFPNYSSELNVNALELDDSALYLCASSAAGQFNSPLHFGNGTRLTVT.

J is TRBJ2-2 and V is TRBV6-5; D may be TRBD2 (6 bases). The ends were cut back, 6 bases at V and 0 bases at J, with 11 bases in the middle. The germline CDR1 and CDR2 sequences are MNHEY and SVGAGI. This CDR3 region has 15 residues. The CDR3 sequence: CASSFSGTNTGELFF. CDR3 nucleotide sequence: TGTGCCAGCAGCTTTAGCGGTACGAACACCGGGGAGCTGTTTTTT.

This sequence joins TRBV2 and TRBJ2-5, with a tentative D call TRBD1 (5 bases). The V and J ends lost 1 base and 7 bases respectively, with 16 bases between them. CDR3 length: 15 residues. CDR1 SNHLY and CDR2 FYNNEI come from the germline V gene. The CDR3 is CASSEGGALGMTQYF. CDR3 nucleotide sequence: TGTGCCAGCAGTGAAGGGGGCGCGTTGGGAATGACCCAGTACTTC. The full variable domain, its missing parts supplied by reference TRBV2 and TRBJ2-5, is EPEVTQTPSHQVTQMGQEVILRCVPISNHLYFYWYRQILGQKVEFLVSFYNNEISEKSEIFDDQFSVERPDGSNFTLKIRSTKLEDSAMYFCASSEGGALGMTQYFGPGTRLLVL.

This chain uses TRBV18 with TRBJ2-5; D is unresolved. The CDR3 spans 13 residues. Looked up from germline, CDR1 is KGHSH and CDR2 is LQKENI. Trimming stripped 8 bases from V and 5 bases from J, with 15 bases between. CDR3 nucleotides: TGTGCCAGCCGACCCGGCGGTGACGAGACCCAGTACTTC. It specifies CASRPGGDETQYF. Full variable domain (missing parts from reference TRBV18 and TRBJ2-5): NAGVMQNPRHLVRRRGQEARLRCSPMKGHSHVYWYRQLPEEGLKFMVYLQKENIIDESGMPKERFSAEFPKEGPSILRIQQVVRGDSAAYFCASRPGGDETQYFGPGTRLLVL.

The chain employs TRBV19 and TRBJ1-2; TRBD1 matches at 9 bases. The ends lost 5 bases at V and 0 bases at J; junction bases unmatched: 4. CDR1 LNHDA and CDR2 SQIVND come from the germline V gene (reference sequence). This CDR3 is built from 15 residues. CDR3 sequence (DNA): TGTGCCAGTAGTTCCCGACAGGGGGCTAACTATGGCTACACCTTC. This translates into CASSSRQGANYGYTF.

V is TRBV9 and J is TRBJ2-5; TRBD1 aligns across 8 bases. Germline-derived CDR1 and CDR2 are SGDLS and YYNGEE. The CDR3 has 14 residues. V was clipped by 4 bases and J by 4 bases; unmatched bases: 6. CDR3 residues: CASSSRDRSETQYF. DNA of the CDR3: TGTGCCAGCAGCAGCCGGGACAGGTCAGAGACCCAGTACTTC. The complete variable domain, with remaining parts taken from reference TRBV9 and TRBJ2-5, reads DSGVTQTPKHLITATGQRVTLRCSPRSGDLSVYWYQQSLDQGLQFLIQYYNGEERAKGNILERFSAQQFPDLHSELNLSSLELGDSALYFCASSSRDRSETQYFGPGTRLLVL.

The chain couples TRBV4-3 to TRBJ2-1; D unclear. The germline V and J ends were trimmed by 0 bases and 7 bases, with 7 bases remaining between them. CDR1 LGHNA and CDR2 YSLEER come from the germline V gene. The CDR3 loop spans 13 amino acids. This chain's CDR3 is CASSQDAGNEQFF. For the CDR3, the DNA is TGCGCCAGCAGCCAAGACGCCGGGAATGAGCAGTTCTTC.

J is TRBJ2-7 and V is TRBV5-4; 9 bases are a match to TRBD2. After removal of 0 bases from V and 2 bases from J, the junction contained 3 bases not matched to a gene. Germline values: CDR1 SGHNT, CDR2 YYREEE (reference sequence). The CDR3 is made up of 15 amino acids. The CDR3 DNA is TGTGCCAGCAGCTTGGATCTAGCGGGGACCTACGAGCAGTACTTC. This gives the protein CASSLDLAGTYEQYF.

A few counts support this clone. The rearrangement joins TRBV28 to TRBJ1-5, with D possibly matching TRBD1 (6 bases). This CDR3 is 13 amino acids long. Germline assignment: CDR1 MDHEN and CDR2 SYDVKM. V lost 10 bases, J lost 3 bases, and 13 bases lay in between. Here the CDR3 DNA reads TGTGCCACTGCTAGGGGGACCAATCAGCCCCAGCATTTT. Encoded protein: CATARGTNQPQHF.

The V call is TRBV6-5, the J call TRBJ1-5; no reliable D call. CDR3 length: 11 amino acids. Per the germline V gene, CDR1 is MNHEY and CDR2 is SVGAGI. Deletions cut 6 bases from V and 5 bases from J, with 5 bases between. CDR3 amino acids: CASRHYQPQHF. The CDR3, as DNA: TGTGCCAGCAGGCACTATCAGCCCCAGCATTTT.

The chain carries TRBV5-4 and TRBJ1-2; 9 bases are shared with TRBD1. The CDR3 is made up of 15 amino acids. V shed 0 bases, J shed 1 base, and the junction held 1 base outside the gene matches. CDR1 SGHNT and CDR2 YYREEE come from the germline V gene (reference sequence). The CDR3 reads CASSLAGQGNYGYTF. For the CDR3, the DNA is TGTGCCAGCAGCTTGGCGGGACAGGGTAACTATGGCTACACCTTC. Drawing the rest from reference TRBV5-4 and TRBJ1-2, the complete variable domain is ETGVTQSPTHLIKTRGQQVTLRCSSQSGHNTVSWYQQALGQGPQFIFQYYREEENGRGNFPPRFSGLQFPNYSSELNVNALELDDSALYLCASSLAGQGNYGYTFGSGTRLTVV.

The chain is built from TRBV7-9 and TRBJ2-1; TRBD2 matches 12 bases. Germline V gene sequence: CDR1 SEHNR, CDR2 FQNEAQ (reference sequence). The junction had 6 bases not matched to a gene; V was cut back by 1 base and J by 8 bases. This CDR3 region has 16 residues. CDR3 in amino acids: CASSLGLAGVLDEQFF. The CDR3 bases are TGTGCCAGCAGCTTAGGACTAGCGGGAGTGCTTGATGAGCAGTTCTTC.

This chain links TRBV11-2 with TRBJ1-6; D is undetermined. The V gene's germline CDR1 is SGHAT and CDR2 FQNNGV. This CDR3 is 11 amino acids long. The V and J ends lost 11 bases and 6 bases respectively, with 8 bases between them. CDR3 DNA sequence: TGTGCCTCGGGGTCTAATTCACCCCTCCACTTT. Its translation: CASGSNSPLHF.